This entry describes one T cell receptor (beta chain). Its antigen has not been determined. No qualities accompany the bases; no much larger clone lies one base away. Healthy HIV-negative adults with no recently reported acute infections or vaccinations were included as donors. Every donor was a Caucasian adult living in Nashville, Tennessee, USA. Magnetic negative selection was used to enrich CD4+ T cells, after which naive cells were positively selected on CD45RA and the negative fraction became the memory subset. After blood collection by leukapheresis, PBMCs were isolated using Ficoll-Histopaque density gradient centrifugation and then cryopreserved in the vapor phase of liquid nitrogen. Purity and quantity of every magnetically sorted T cell population were checked by analytical flow cytometry. Genomic DNA was isolated from each sorted fraction and quantified by UV absorbance on a Nanodrop 2000c.

The data were taken from a study of shared clonotypes between healthy human individuals (TCRdb year 2020). Study-level background: The cohort comprised a couple of women and a few men aged 18 to 49 years. Each donor's leukapheresis produced roughly between roughly 0.85 and 9.5 billion PBMCs. Blood TCR repertoires of 5 or 6 healthy adults were deeply sequenced to estimate repertoire size and the extent of clonotype sharing between individuals. Libraries were prepared and TCR repertoires were sequenced by different laboratories using diverse techniques, in order to increase sequencing depth and limit assay-specific biases. Per donor, three plates each were used for CD4 naive and CD4 memory, two for CD8 naive, and one for CD8 memory.

Using the deep immunoSEQ assay, TCR CDR3 regions were amplified from genomic DNA by multiplex PCR. For each cell subset, the extracted genomic DNA was distributed evenly across all wells of several immunoSEQ 96-well plates, and each plate served as one replicate. For sorted subsets, approximately 0.2 ug of genomic DNA, equivalent to 25,000 to 30,000 T cell genomes, went into each replicate PCR. The purified libraries were quantified using a Qubit 3.0 fluorometer, sized with a Bioanalyzer 2100, and then quantified again using the KAPA Library Quantification kit. A separate single-read 150-cycle Illumina NextSeq 550 flow cell was used to sequence each immunoSEQ 96-well plate. Under the source paper's analysis protocol: Because the immunoSEQ output held only junctional sequences and lacked quality scores, the filtering could not match the filtering applied to full-length reads. Sequences were annotated with PyIR, a Python wrapper for IgBLAST v1.9, using IMGT germline references to assign V/J genes and CDR3. Reads were removed for weak V/J assignments (E-value above 1e-6), missing CDR3, stop codons, out-of-frame junctions, or ambiguous translated residues. V3J clonotypes were defined as sequences sharing the same inferred V gene, J gene, and CDR3 amino acid sequence. Percentage overlap between repertoires was calculated by dividing the number of shared unique clonotypes by the size of the smaller repertoire. Repertoire richness was assessed with RTK rarefaction, the Chao1 estimator, and Recon v2.1 estimates of unobserved clonotypes. For all TCRbeta clonotypes obtained by the gDNA method from a few donors, generation probabilities were computed with OLGA. TCRdb provides this immuneACCESS table in a form limited to in-frame rearrangements. Some clones are lacking; in checked studies, under half of them reflect an unresolved V gene, and why the rest are absent is not known. That table is the source of V, J and clone size, and D and trimming were worked out from the DNA. For this sample the table gives around 980,000 clones, of which approximately 78% were detected only once. Clones ranked in the top ten supply under 0.8% of the sample.

Beyond this particular receptor, the publication reports: Only blood was sampled, and tissue TCR repertoires likely differ from those in blood. The genetic and exposure-history diversity represented was limited by the small number of donors. Naive subsets generally had larger estimated clonotype richness than memory subsets did. Compared with non-shared clonotypes, clonotypes shared by all four sorted-subset donors had higher generation probabilities. Rarefaction of sorted-subset datasets indicated incomplete sequencing despite the large sequencing depth. Pairwise subsampling led to the expectation that sequencing depth would affect the degree of clonotype sharing among donors. Across a handful of donors, roughly 5.1% of naive CD4, 3% to 4% of naive CD8, 2% to 2.5% of memory CD4, and 0.4% of memory CD8 clonotypes were shared.

This TCR came from a man aged 18 to 29 in good health. Some clones in this sample may be carry-over from other donors' samples. Input material: memory CD4+ T cells from PBMCs. The cell subset or site label, as the study defines it: CD45RA-negative fraction.

The DNA is TGCGCCAGCAGCCAAGGGCGGGAGGCCCCCCGGGATACGCAGTATTTT. Translated, it gives CASSQGREAPRDTQYF. The sequence joins TRBV4-1 to TRBJ2-3; TRBD2 fits 8 bases in the junction. Taken from cysteine to phenylalanine, the CDR3 has 16 residues. Of all the DNA, just the CDR3 is kept, 48 bases in frame from base 1. CDR1 and CDR2 (MGHRA, YSYEKL) derive from the germline V gene. Trimming removed 1 base from V and 6 bases from J; the gene matches leave 9 bases unexplained.